This T cell receptor (beta chain) comes out of a study of glioma-infiltrating T cells. This clonotype came up a few times. Its target is unknown. Findings and limits, study-wide: Gliomas, especially low-grade, showed above-expected tissue-blood divergence; non-neoplastic patients showed below. Only very few CDR3 sequences appeared in both tissue and blood.

TCR alpha and beta CDR3 regions were amplified from RNA using iRepertoire nested multiplex PCR. Input was 100-400 ng of tissue mRNA or PBMC total RNA. TCRdb re-analysed the multiplex PCR reads in MiXCR, keeping a single row per CDR3 protein. The sample includes roughly 42,000 distinct CDR3 sequences, 20% to 25% of them seen just once. The specimen sequenced was glioma tissue, nonneoplastic brain tissue, or PBMCs (not recorded which). This TCR was sampled from a human donor with low-grade glioma or glioblastoma, undergoing nonglioma brain surgery, or in good health (not recorded which).

CDR3 DNA sequence: TGTGCCAGCAGCCCCGCCCCATGGGAGGGTGAAGCTTTCTTT. This encodes CASSPAPWEGEAFF. V and J are TRBV9 and TRBJ1-1; no clear D gene. This CDR3 spans 14 amino acids. The V gene lost 4 bases and the J gene lost 7 bases, with 17 bases spanning the gap. Germline assignment: CDR1 SGDLS and CDR2 YYNGEE.